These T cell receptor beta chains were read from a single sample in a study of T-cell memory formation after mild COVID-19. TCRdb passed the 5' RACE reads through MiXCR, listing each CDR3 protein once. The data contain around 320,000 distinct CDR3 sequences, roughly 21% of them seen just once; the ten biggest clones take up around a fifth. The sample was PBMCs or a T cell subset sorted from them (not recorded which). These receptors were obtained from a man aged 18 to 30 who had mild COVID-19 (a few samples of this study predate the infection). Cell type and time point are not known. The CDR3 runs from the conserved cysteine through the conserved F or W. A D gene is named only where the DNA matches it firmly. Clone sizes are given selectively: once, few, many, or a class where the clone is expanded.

cdr3_aa: CASSKAGGGHEQFF
cdr3_nt: TGTGCCAGCTCAAAGGCTGGGGGGGGCCATGAGCAGTTCTTC
v_call: TRBV18
clone_size: -
j_call: TRBJ2-1
d_call: -

cdr3_aa: CASTDRLVFTDTQYF
cdr3_nt: TGCGCCAGCACGGATCGACTAGTCTTCACAGATACGCAGTATTTT
v_call: TRBV5-1
clone_size: many
j_call: TRBJ2-3
d_call: -

cdr3_aa: CASKQGNTEAFF
cdr3_nt: TGTGCCAGCAAACAGGGGAACACTGAAGCTTTCTTT
v_call: TRBV25-1
clone_size: -
j_call: TRBJ1-1
d_call: -

cdr3_aa: CASSESPYTEAFF
cdr3_nt: TGCGCCAGCAGTGAGTCTCCTTACACTGAAGCTTTCTTT
v_call: TRBV10-1
clone_size: -
j_call: TRBJ1-1
d_call: -

cdr3_aa: CASRLSPGGYGYTF
cdr3_nt: TGTGCCAGCAGATTGTCACCGGGGGGCTATGGCTACACCTTC
v_call: TRBV12-3/TRBV12-4
clone_size: -
j_call: TRBJ1-2
d_call: -

cdr3_aa: CASSPRDSIEQFF
cdr3_nt: TGTGCCAGCAGCCCCCGGGACAGCATTGAGCAGTTCTTC
v_call: TRBV5-6
clone_size: -
j_call: TRBJ2-1
d_call: TRBD1

cdr3_aa: CSASGRGPYNEQFF
cdr3_nt: TGCAGTGCTAGTGGTCGGGGGCCCTACAATGAGCAGTTCTTC
v_call: TRBV20-1
clone_size: many
j_call: TRBJ2-1
d_call: -

cdr3_aa: CSAGPLDTQYF
cdr3_nt: TGCAGTGCAGGCCCGCTTGATACGCAGTATTTT
v_call: TRBV20-1
clone_size: few
j_call: TRBJ2-3
d_call: -

cdr3_aa: CASSLTGGPRNTIYF
cdr3_nt: TGTGCCAGCAGTTTAACGGGAGGGCCTCGAAACACCATATATTTT
v_call: TRBV27
clone_size: -
j_call: TRBJ1-3
d_call: -

cdr3_aa: CAISESGAREGTGELFF
cdr3_nt: TGTGCCATCAGTGAGTCAGGGGCCAGGGAAGGCACCGGGGAGCTGTTTTTT
v_call: TRBV10-3
clone_size: -
j_call: TRBJ2-2
d_call: -

cdr3_aa: CASSQDGLTADTQYF
cdr3_nt: TGTGCCAGCAGCCAAGATGGACTCACGGCAGATACGCAGTATTTT
v_call: TRBV3-1
clone_size: few
j_call: TRBJ2-3
d_call: -

cdr3_aa: CASSLRGQETQYF
cdr3_nt: TGCGCCAGCAGCTTAAGGGGGCAAGAGACCCAGTACTTC
v_call: TRBV5-1
clone_size: many
j_call: TRBJ2-5
d_call: -

cdr3_aa: CAIRAGLAGGTDTQYF
cdr3_nt: TGTGCCATCAGAGCGGGACTAGCGGGGGGTACAGATACGCAGTATTTT
v_call: TRBV10-3
clone_size: -
j_call: TRBJ2-3
d_call: TRBD2

cdr3_aa: CSASRGTAEAFF
cdr3_nt: TGCAGTGCTAGTCGGGGGACGGCTGAAGCTTTCTTT
v_call: TRBV20-1
clone_size: few
j_call: TRBJ1-1
d_call: -

cdr3_aa: CASSPPPGRGFVGYQETQYF
cdr3_nt: TGTGCCAGCTCACCTCCACCGGGCCGAGGGTTTGTGGGGTACCAAGAGACCCAGTACTTC
v_call: TRBV18
clone_size: many
j_call: TRBJ2-5
d_call: -

cdr3_aa: CASSQGQGHTDTQYF
cdr3_nt: TGCGCCAGCAGCCAAGGACAGGGGCACACAGATACGCAGTATTTT
v_call: TRBV4-3
clone_size: many
j_call: TRBJ2-3
d_call: TRBD1

cdr3_aa: CSADAGSDTQYF
cdr3_nt: TGCAGTGCTGACGCGGGGTCGGATACGCAGTATTTT
v_call: TRBV20-1
clone_size: few
j_call: TRBJ2-3
d_call: -

cdr3_aa: CASRDLGQGIGNEQFF
cdr3_nt: TGCGCCAGCAGGGACTTGGGACAGGGAATTGGCAATGAGCAGTTCTTC
v_call: TRBV4-1
clone_size: -
j_call: TRBJ2-1
d_call: TRBD1

cdr3_aa: CASSHLQTDQPQHF
cdr3_nt: TGCGCCAGCAGCCACCTACAGACGGATCAGCCCCAGCATTTT
v_call: TRBV4-1
clone_size: few
j_call: TRBJ1-5
d_call: -

cdr3_aa: CASSPGDHEQYF
cdr3_nt: TGTGCCAGCAGCCCGGGGGACCACGAGCAGTACTTC
v_call: TRBV6-6
clone_size: few
j_call: TRBJ2-7
d_call: -

cdr3_aa: CASSGRDRANSPLHF
cdr3_nt: TGTGCCAGCAGCGGCCGGGACAGGGCAAATTCACCCCTCCACTTT
v_call: TRBV9
clone_size: -
j_call: TRBJ1-6
d_call: TRBD1

cdr3_aa: CASSARDRDYEQYF
cdr3_nt: TGTGCCAGCAGCGCCCGGGACAGGGACTACGAGCAGTACTTC
v_call: TRBV4-2
clone_size: -
j_call: TRBJ2-7
d_call: TRBD1

cdr3_aa: CASRDEGINYGYTF
cdr3_nt: TGTGCCAGCAGGGACGAGGGCATAAACTATGGCTACACCTTC
v_call: TRBV4-2
clone_size: few
j_call: TRBJ1-2
d_call: -

cdr3_aa: CSAKHRDRGPFF
cdr3_nt: TGCAGTGCTAAACACCGGGACAGGGGTCCTTTCTTT
v_call: TRBV20-1
clone_size: -
j_call: TRBJ1-1
d_call: TRBD1

cdr3_aa: CSARGSYTF
cdr3_nt: TGCAGTGCTAGGGGAAGCTACACCTTC
v_call: TRBV20-1
clone_size: -
j_call: TRBJ1-2
d_call: -